This passage covers 8 T cell receptor beta chains from one sample sequenced in a study of cytomegalovirus exposure and HLA in healthy donors. The PCR contained 60 Vbeta and 13 Jbeta primers. Data came from immunoSEQ multiplex PCR; TCRdb stores just in-frame clones and leaves some out. The table shows some 80,000 clones, with around 60% occurring only once. The material sequenced was PBMCs. Source of these receptors: a male donor in good health and CMV-seropositive.

This clone was detected once. This sequence joins TRBV2 and TRBJ1-1; 7 bases align to TRBD1. V shed 5 bases and J 8 bases; nucleotides not matched to a gene: 5. Per the germline V gene, CDR1 is SNHLY and CDR2 is FYNNEI. This CDR3 spans 12 amino acids. The CDR3 region has the DNA TGTGCCAGCAGTTACGGGACAGCCGAAGCTTTCTTT. Translating gives CASSYGTAEAFF. Looking up the rest from reference TRBV2 and TRBJ1-1 gives the full variable domain: EPEVTQTPSHQVTQMGQEVILRCVPISNHLYFYWYRQILGQKVEFLVSFYNNEISEKSEIFDDQFSVERPDGSNFTLKIRSTKLEDSAMYFCASSYGTAEAFFGQGTRLTVV.

This clone has a handful of counts. V and J are TRBV15 and TRBJ1-2, with TRBD1 matching over 7 bases. The trim removed 2 bases at V and 2 bases at J, leaving 5 bases unmatched. Germline lookup yields CDR1 LNHNV and CDR2 YYDKDF (reference sequence). The length of the CDR3 is 15 residues. The CDR3: CATSRSLTGNYGYTF. DNA of the CDR3: TGTGCCACCAGCAGATCCCTGACAGGGAACTATGGCTACACCTTC.

This chain uses TRBV30 with TRBJ1-4, with TRBD1 identical over 7 bases. The CDR3 length is 15 residues. Germline CDR1 and CDR2: GTSNPN and SVGIG (reference sequence). The J segment lost 7 bases and the V segment lost 2 bases, leaving 10 bases of the junction unmatched. The CDR3 nucleotides read TGTGCCTGGAGTAGGGCGTACAGGGGAGGTGAAAAACTGTTTTTT. Amino acid sequence: CAWSRAYRGGEKLFF.

This chain connects TRBV19 to TRBJ2-1; no clear D. Trimming cost V 7 bases and J 0 bases, with 19 bases left between them. CDR1 LNHDA and CDR2 SQIVND come from the germline V gene (reference sequence). The CDR3 runs to 17 residues. CDR3 DNA: TGTGCCAGTACTCCAATGGGTTGGAGCAGCTCCTACAATGAGCAGTTCTTC. This translates into CASTPMGWSSSYNEQFF.

This chain joins TRBV30 and TRBJ1-2, with 10 bases lining up with TRBD1. Germline loops: CDR1 GTSNPN, CDR2 SVGIG (reference sequence). CDR3 length equals 13 residues. The V gene end was trimmed by 4 bases and the J gene end by 5 bases; junction bases not matched to a gene: 4. Written as DNA, the CDR3 is TGTGCCTGGAACTGGGACAGGGGATATGGCTACACCTTC. Translating gives CAWNWDRGYGYTF.

The chain combines TRBV27 with TRBJ1-5; TRBD1 agrees at 7 bases. With 5 bases clipped from V and 7 bases from J, the junction kept 5 bases outside the gene matches. The CDR3 covers 13 residues. Germline V gives CDR1 MNHEY, CDR2 SMNVEV (reference sequence). The CDR3 loop is CASSRRQGQPQHF. CDR3 nucleotides: TGTGCCAGCAGTCGCCGACAGGGACAGCCCCAGCATTTT.

This chain's CDR3 is CASSLQGRKEKLFF. The CDR3 bases are TGCGCCAGCAGCTTACAGGGGAGGAAAGAAAAACTGTTTTTT. The chain combines TRBV5-1 with TRBJ1-4, with 7 bases matching TRBD1. CDR1 and CDR2 from the germline V gene are SGHRS and YFSETQ. V shed 2 bases and J 8 bases; nucleotides not matched to a gene: 6. This CDR3 region has 14 residues.

The chain employs TRBV6-6 and TRBJ2-5, with 11 nucleotides matching TRBD1. The CDR3 extends over 14 amino acids. Germline CDR1 reads MNHNY; CDR2 reads SVGAGI (reference sequence). V gave up 6 bases and J gave up 2 bases; unmatched junction bases: 2. The CDR3 bases are TGTGCCAGCAGAGGGACAGGGGGGCAAGAGACCCAGTACTTC. This gives the protein CASRGTGGQETQYF.